This T cell receptor (beta chain) was obtained from a study of blood T cells in healthy people across ages. A J-beta primer mix and a sample-barcoded 5' primer were used in a second PCR of about 6 to 12 cycles. MiXCR, run by TCRdb on the 5' RACE reads, gives a single entry per CDR3 protein. Altogether about 800,000 distinct CDR3 sequences are present, around 25% being singletons, with the ten largest covering approximately 3.7%. The germline gives CDR1 SGHRS, CDR2 YFSETQ. Trimming took 1 base from V and 6 from J; bases not matched to a gene: 4. This CDR3 region has 14 residues. The same data also contributed to another study, on T cells of mothers and their children. That source adds: Donation was provided by three healthy Caucasian mothers along with their six children.

This clonotype was obtained from a boy between 10 and 17 years old in good health. Sample: blood. The rearrangement uses TRBV5-1 and TRBJ2-7, with TRBD2 identical over 10 bases. CDR3 loop: CASSLSSGGLEQYF. CDR3 nucleotides: TGCGCCAGCAGCTTGTCTAGCGGGGGCCTCGAGCAGTACTTC.